Listed below are T cell receptor beta chains from one sample, sequenced in a study of T cells after yellow fever vaccination. TCRdb fed the 5' RACE reads into MiXCR, producing one record per CDR3 protein. The top ten clones hold around 23% of a sample with about 330,000 distinct CDR3 sequences, about 4% of them seen once. Sample: PBMCs, taken 5 days after the yellow fever booster vaccination. These receptor sequences come from a man between 18 and 35 years old who received the YFV17D yellow fever vaccine. Both conserved end residues are part of each CDR3. The order of the fields is clone size, J gene, V gene, D gene, CDR3 protein, CDR3 DNA. A D gene is named only where the DNA matches it firmly. Only some rows state a clone size, as once, few, many or a class for expanded clones.

abundance: few
j_gene: TRBJ1-2
v_gene: TRBV27
d_gene: NA
CDR3aa: CASSLQGYYGYTF
CDR3nt: TGTGCCAGCAGTTTACAAGGGTACTATGGCTACACCTTC

abundance: NA
j_gene: TRBJ2-4
v_gene: TRBV29-1
d_gene: TRBD1
CDR3aa: CSVEDRGKYIQYF
CDR3nt: TGCAGCGTGGAGGACAGGGGAAAATACATTCAGTACTTC

abundance: many
j_gene: TRBJ2-5
v_gene: TRBV12-3/TRBV12-4
d_gene: NA
CDR3aa: CASRILMGGGHPSETQYF
CDR3nt: TGTGCCAGCAGAATCCTAATGGGAGGGGGCCATCCGTCGGAGACCCAGTACTTC

abundance: NA
j_gene: TRBJ2-1
v_gene: TRBV27
d_gene: NA
CDR3aa: CASGITLGGDNEQFF
CDR3nt: TGTGCCAGCGGGATTACGCTGGGGGGAGACAATGAGCAGTTCTTC

abundance: NA
j_gene: TRBJ1-1
v_gene: TRBV5-1
d_gene: NA
CDR3aa: CASRLEGQAFF
CDR3nt: TGCGCCAGCAGACTGGAGGGGCAGGCTTTCTTT

abundance: many
j_gene: TRBJ2-7
v_gene: TRBV20-1
d_gene: NA
CDR3aa: CSAPTHNEGEQYF
CDR3nt: TGCAGTGCCCCTACTCATAACGAGGGGGAGCAGTACTTC

abundance: NA
j_gene: TRBJ1-1
v_gene: TRBV11-3
d_gene: NA
CDR3aa: CASSLGGGGNTEAFF
CDR3nt: TGTGCCAGCAGCTTAGGAGGCGGGGGGAACACTGAAGCTTTCTTT

abundance: NA
j_gene: TRBJ1-2
v_gene: TRBV27
d_gene: TRBD1
CDR3aa: CASSPYDRDYGYTF
CDR3nt: TGTGCCAGCAGTCCATACGACAGGGACTATGGCTACACCTTC

abundance: few
j_gene: TRBJ2-3
v_gene: TRBV29-1
d_gene: TRBD1
CDR3aa: CSARRGLGDTQYF
CDR3nt: TGCAGCGCCCGCAGGGGGCTAGGGGATACGCAGTATTTT

abundance: NA
j_gene: TRBJ2-2
v_gene: TRBV28
d_gene: NA
CDR3aa: CASSLTVPLITGELFF
CDR3nt: TGTGCCAGCAGTTTAACAGTGCCCCTTATCACCGGGGAGCTGTTTTTT

abundance: NA
j_gene: TRBJ1-5
v_gene: TRBV5-5
d_gene: NA
CDR3aa: CASSWGFGNQPQHF
CDR3nt: TGTGCCAGCAGCTGGGGTTTTGGCAATCAGCCCCAGCATTTT

abundance: many
j_gene: TRBJ1-4
v_gene: TRBV20-1
d_gene: NA
CDR3aa: CSASYGVNEKLFF
CDR3nt: TGCAGTGCTAGCTACGGGGTTAATGAAAAACTGTTTTTT

abundance: few
j_gene: TRBJ1-1
v_gene: TRBV5-8
d_gene: TRBD1
CDR3aa: CASRQRGQGLAEAFF
CDR3nt: TGTGCCAGCAGGCAACGGGGACAGGGTTTGGCGGAAGCTTTCTTT

abundance: many
j_gene: TRBJ1-1
v_gene: TRBV20-1
d_gene: TRBD1
CDR3aa: CSAREGTGGGPVDTEAFF
CDR3nt: TGCAGTGCTAGAGAGGGGACGGGAGGGGGCCCGGTTGACACTGAAGCTTTCTTT

abundance: NA
j_gene: TRBJ1-1
v_gene: TRBV20-1
d_gene: NA
CDR3aa: CSADILGGETAEAFF
CDR3nt: TGCAGTGCAGACATATTAGGTGGTGAGACTGCTGAAGCTTTCTTT

abundance: few
j_gene: TRBJ1-2
v_gene: TRBV3-1
d_gene: NA
CDR3aa: CASSRGTASNYGYTF
CDR3nt: TGTGCCAGCAGCCGCGGAACGGCCAGTAACTATGGCTACACCTTC

abundance: few
j_gene: TRBJ2-6
v_gene: TRBV19
d_gene: TRBD2
CDR3aa: CASSIGGTSGRYSSGANVLTF
CDR3nt: TGTGCCAGTAGTATAGGAGGGACTAGCGGGAGATACAGCTCTGGGGCCAACGTCCTGACTTTC

abundance: NA
j_gene: TRBJ2-3
v_gene: TRBV20-1
d_gene: TRBD2
CDR3aa: CSARGQAGDTDTQYF
CDR3nt: TGCAGTGCTAGAGGCCAAGCGGGGGACACAGATACGCAGTATTTT

abundance: NA
j_gene: TRBJ1-5
v_gene: TRBV12-3/TRBV12-4
d_gene: NA
CDR3aa: CASSSQGPQHF
CDR3nt: TGTGCCAGCAGCTCCCAGGGGCCCCAGCATTTT

abundance: many
j_gene: TRBJ1-1
v_gene: TRBV6-2/TRBV6-3
d_gene: TRBD1
CDR3aa: CASSADRATEAFF
CDR3nt: TGTGCCAGCAGCGCAGACAGGGCGACTGAAGCTTTCTTT

abundance: NA
j_gene: TRBJ2-1
v_gene: TRBV5-1
d_gene: NA
CDR3aa: CASTLDGSYNEQFF
CDR3nt: TGCGCCAGCACCTTGGACGGCTCCTACAATGAGCAGTTCTTC

abundance: NA
j_gene: TRBJ1-4
v_gene: TRBV7-2
d_gene: NA
CDR3aa: CASSRTRGEKLFF
CDR3nt: TGTGCCAGCAGCCGGACCCGAGGCGAAAAACTGTTTTTT

abundance: NA
j_gene: TRBJ1-6
v_gene: TRBV5-1
d_gene: NA
CDR3aa: CASSLEAGSSPLHF
CDR3nt: TGCGCCAGCAGCTTGGAGGCAGGGTCTTCACCCCTCCACTTT

abundance: few
j_gene: TRBJ2-7
v_gene: TRBV18
d_gene: TRBD1
CDR3aa: CASSNRGPPYEQYF
CDR3nt: TGTGCCAGCTCAAACAGGGGGCCCCCCTACGAGCAGTACTTC

abundance: few
j_gene: TRBJ2-3
v_gene: TRBV11-2
d_gene: NA
CDR3aa: CASSFGAPGFGTQYF
CDR3nt: TGTGCCAGCAGCTTTGGGGCTCCAGGTTTCGGTACGCAGTATTTT

abundance: NA
j_gene: TRBJ1-1
v_gene: TRBV11-2
d_gene: NA
CDR3aa: CASSFRSNTEAFF
CDR3nt: TGTGCCAGCAGTTTCAGGTCGAACACTGAAGCTTTCTTT

abundance: few
j_gene: TRBJ2-1
v_gene: TRBV5-1
d_gene: NA
CDR3aa: CASSQDQTPAYNEQFF
CDR3nt: TGCGCCAGCAGCCAAGACCAGACCCCAGCCTACAATGAGCAGTTCTTC

abundance: NA
j_gene: TRBJ1-1
v_gene: TRBV4-3
d_gene: NA
CDR3aa: CASSHTIRGSTEAFF
CDR3nt: TGCGCCAGCAGCCACACGATCCGGGGGAGCACTGAAGCTTTCTTT

abundance: many
j_gene: TRBJ1-2
v_gene: TRBV10-2
d_gene: NA
CDR3aa: CASSDGHLTGYTF
CDR3nt: TGCGCCAGCAGTGACGGACATTTGACTGGCTACACCTTC

abundance: many
j_gene: TRBJ1-2
v_gene: TRBV4-3
d_gene: TRBD1
CDR3aa: CASSQPGDRGGYTF
CDR3nt: TGCGCCAGCAGCCAGCCGGGGGACAGGGGTGGCTACACCTTC

abundance: NA
j_gene: TRBJ2-5
v_gene: TRBV7-9
d_gene: NA
CDR3aa: CASSFRELRAQYF
CDR3nt: TGTGCCAGCAGCTTCAGGGAGCTTAGGGCCCAGTACTTC

abundance: many
j_gene: TRBJ2-3
v_gene: TRBV7-3
d_gene: NA
CDR3aa: CASSPVTDTQYF
CDR3nt: TGTGCCAGCAGCCCGGTGACAGATACGCAGTATTTT

abundance: NA
j_gene: TRBJ1-6
v_gene: TRBV15
d_gene: NA
CDR3aa: CATSRDRVRDWGHSPLHF
CDR3nt: TGTGCCACCAGCAGAGATCGCGTACGGGACTGGGGACATTCACCCCTCCACTTT

abundance: many
j_gene: TRBJ1-6
v_gene: TRBV7-9
d_gene: NA
CDR3aa: CASSLDFAGEDSPLHF
CDR3nt: TGTGCCAGCAGCTTAGATTTTGCGGGGGAGGATTCACCCCTCCACTTT

abundance: NA
j_gene: TRBJ2-2
v_gene: TRBV20-1
d_gene: TRBD1
CDR3aa: CSARSGQGYTGELFF
CDR3nt: TGCAGTGCTAGATCGGGACAGGGGTATACCGGGGAGCTGTTTTTT

abundance: many
j_gene: TRBJ2-2
v_gene: TRBV7-7
d_gene: NA
CDR3aa: CASSLGQPNTGELFF
CDR3nt: TGTGCTAGCAGCTTAGGCCAGCCGAACACCGGGGAGCTGTTTTTT

abundance: few
j_gene: TRBJ2-1
v_gene: TRBV9
d_gene: TRBD1
CDR3aa: CASSVVGQGYYNEQFF
CDR3nt: TGTGCCAGCAGCGTAGTTGGACAGGGGTACTACAATGAGCAGTTCTTC

abundance: many
j_gene: TRBJ2-5
v_gene: TRBV27
d_gene: NA
CDR3aa: CASSFSTTRRETQYF
CDR3nt: TGTGCCAGCAGTTTCTCAACGACTAGGCGAGAGACCCAGTACTTC

abundance: NA
j_gene: TRBJ2-4
v_gene: TRBV5-1
d_gene: NA
CDR3aa: CASSLWPPKNIQYF
CDR3nt: TGCGCCAGCAGCTTGTGGCCCCCCAAAAACATTCAGTACTTC

abundance: few
j_gene: TRBJ2-3
v_gene: TRBV5-1
d_gene: NA
CDR3aa: CASSLGRTGTDTQYF
CDR3nt: TGCGCCAGCAGCTTGGGCCGGACAGGCACAGATACGCAGTATTTT

abundance: few
j_gene: TRBJ2-3
v_gene: TRBV15
d_gene: TRBD2
CDR3aa: CATSREDFRLSGYTQYF
CDR3nt: TGTGCCACCAGCAGAGAAGACTTCAGGCTTAGCGGGTATACGCAGTATTTT

abundance: NA
j_gene: TRBJ2-3
v_gene: TRBV4-1
d_gene: NA
CDR3aa: CASSQADSTDTQYF
CDR3nt: TGCGCCAGCAGCCAAGCGGACAGTACAGATACGCAGTATTTT

abundance: many
j_gene: TRBJ2-3
v_gene: TRBV29-1
d_gene: NA
CDR3aa: CSVGGYRADTQYF
CDR3nt: TGCAGCGTTGGGGGTTATAGGGCAGATACGCAGTATTTT

abundance: NA
j_gene: TRBJ1-1
v_gene: TRBV20-1
d_gene: NA
CDR3aa: CSARGPSAIAEAFF
CDR3nt: TGCAGTGCTAGAGGGCCCTCCGCCATAGCTGAAGCTTTCTTT

abundance: NA
j_gene: TRBJ2-5
v_gene: TRBV12-3/TRBV12-4
d_gene: TRBD2
CDR3aa: CASSYLPTSGGETQYF
CDR3nt: TGTGCCAGCAGCTATCTCCCAACTAGCGGGGGCGAGACCCAGTACTTC

abundance: NA
j_gene: TRBJ2-2
v_gene: TRBV4-3
d_gene: NA
CDR3aa: CASSPRGWYDETNTGELFF
CDR3nt: TGCGCCAGCAGCCCTCGTGGGTGGTATGACGAGACGAACACCGGGGAGCTGTTTTTT

abundance: many
j_gene: TRBJ2-5
v_gene: TRBV6-2/TRBV6-3
d_gene: NA
CDR3aa: CASSYSTETQYF
CDR3nt: TGTGCCAGCAGTTACTCGACAGAGACCCAGTACTTC

abundance: NA
j_gene: TRBJ1-2
v_gene: TRBV7-6
d_gene: NA
CDR3aa: CASSLDPGSNYGYTF
CDR3nt: TGTGCCAGCAGCTTAGACCCAGGGTCCAACTATGGCTACACCTTC

abundance: few
j_gene: TRBJ1-4
v_gene: TRBV10-3
d_gene: NA
CDR3aa: CAISESKGAGEKLFF
CDR3nt: TGTGCCATCAGTGAGTCGAAAGGGGCAGGAGAAAAACTGTTTTTT

abundance: NA
j_gene: TRBJ2-3
v_gene: TRBV4-1
d_gene: TRBD2
CDR3aa: CASSQDAPTSGGSDTQYF
CDR3nt: TGCGCCAGCAGCCAAGATGCCCCCACTAGCGGGGGTTCAGATACGCAGTATTTT

abundance: few
j_gene: TRBJ1-6
v_gene: TRBV28
d_gene: NA
CDR3aa: CASNNRVMNSPLHF
CDR3nt: TGTGCCAGCAACAACAGGGTGATGAATTCACCCCTCCACTTT

abundance: many
j_gene: TRBJ2-2
v_gene: TRBV4-1
d_gene: NA
CDR3aa: CASSPYAGTGELFF
CDR3nt: TGCGCCAGCAGCCCCTACGCTGGGACCGGGGAGCTGTTTTTT

abundance: NA
j_gene: TRBJ1-1
v_gene: TRBV25-1
d_gene: NA
CDR3aa: CASRTWENTEAFF
CDR3nt: TGTGCCAGCAGAACTTGGGAGAACACTGAAGCTTTCTTT